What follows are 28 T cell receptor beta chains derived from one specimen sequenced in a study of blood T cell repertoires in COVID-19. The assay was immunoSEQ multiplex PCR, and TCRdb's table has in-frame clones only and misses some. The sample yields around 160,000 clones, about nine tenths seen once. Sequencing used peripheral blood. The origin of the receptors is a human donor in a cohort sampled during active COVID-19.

CDR3 coding DNA: TGTGCCTTACGCCCTTCCGGGACAGGGAATCAGCCCCAGCATTTT. Translating gives CALRPSGTGNQPQHF. The chain is built from TRBV30 and TRBJ1-5; 9 positions agree with TRBD1. Germline V gives CDR1 GTSNPN, CDR2 SVGIG (reference sequence). V dropped 7 bases and J dropped 4; count of bases not matched to a gene: 11. This CDR3 has 15 amino acids.

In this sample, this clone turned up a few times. The chain's CDR3 is CASSQEYTGGDEQYF. In DNA form, the CDR3 reads TGTGCCAGCAGCCAAGAATACACAGGGGGTGACGAGCAGTACTTC. The chain combines TRBV3-1 (or the pseudogene TRBV3-2) with TRBJ2-7, with 8 bases matching TRBD1. CDR1 is LGHDT, CDR2 YNNKEL, per germline (reference sequence). The CDR3 consists of 15 residues. Trimming cost V 0 bases and J 5 bases; bases outside gene matches: 6.

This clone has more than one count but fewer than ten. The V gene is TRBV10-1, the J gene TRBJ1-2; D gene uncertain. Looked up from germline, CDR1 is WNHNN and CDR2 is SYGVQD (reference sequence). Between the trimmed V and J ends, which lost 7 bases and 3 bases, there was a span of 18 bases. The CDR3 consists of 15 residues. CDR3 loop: CASNGGVPFYYGYTF. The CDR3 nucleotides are TGCGCCAGCAATGGCGGGGTTCCCTTTTACTATGGCTACACCTTC.

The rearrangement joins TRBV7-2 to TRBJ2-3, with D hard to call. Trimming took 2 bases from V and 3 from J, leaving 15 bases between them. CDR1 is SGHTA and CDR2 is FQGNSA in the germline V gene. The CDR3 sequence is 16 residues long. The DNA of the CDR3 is TGTGCCAGCAGCTTAAAGTCGCAAGCGTTAACAGATACGCAGTATTTT. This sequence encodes CASSLKSQALTDTQYF. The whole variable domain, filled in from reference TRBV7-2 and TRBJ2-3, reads GAGVSQSPSNKVTEKGKDVELRCDPISGHTALYWYRQSLGQGLEFLIYFQGNSAPDKSGLPSDRFSAERTGGSVSTLTIQRTQQEDSAVYLCASSLKSQALTDTQYFGPGTRLTVL.

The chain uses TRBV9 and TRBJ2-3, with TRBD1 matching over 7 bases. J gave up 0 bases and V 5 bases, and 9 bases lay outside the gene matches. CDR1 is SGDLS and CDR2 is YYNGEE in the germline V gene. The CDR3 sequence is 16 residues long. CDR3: CASSEDRTTSTDTQYF. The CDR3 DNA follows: TGTGCCAGCAGTGAGGACAGGACGACTAGCACAGATACGCAGTATTTT.

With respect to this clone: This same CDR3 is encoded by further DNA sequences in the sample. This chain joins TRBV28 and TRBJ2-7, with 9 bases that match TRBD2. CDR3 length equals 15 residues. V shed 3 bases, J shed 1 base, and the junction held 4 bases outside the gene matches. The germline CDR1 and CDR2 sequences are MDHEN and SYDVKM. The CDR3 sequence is CASSFGLAGSYEQYF. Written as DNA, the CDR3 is TGTGCCAGCAGTTTTGGGCTAGCGGGATCCTACGAGCAGTACTTC.

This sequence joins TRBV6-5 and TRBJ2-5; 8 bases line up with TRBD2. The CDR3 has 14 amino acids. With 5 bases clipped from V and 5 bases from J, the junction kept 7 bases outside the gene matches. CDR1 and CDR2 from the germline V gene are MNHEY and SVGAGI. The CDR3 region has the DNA TGTGCCAGCAGTCGCACAGCGGGAGTCGAGACCCAGTACTTC. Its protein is CASSRTAGVETQYF.

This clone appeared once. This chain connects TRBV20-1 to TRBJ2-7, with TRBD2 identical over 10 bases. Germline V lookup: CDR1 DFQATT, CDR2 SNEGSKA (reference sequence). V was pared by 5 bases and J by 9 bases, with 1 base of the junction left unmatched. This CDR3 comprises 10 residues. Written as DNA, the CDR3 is TGCAGTGCTCTAGCGGGAGCGCAGTACTTC. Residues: CSALAGAQYF.

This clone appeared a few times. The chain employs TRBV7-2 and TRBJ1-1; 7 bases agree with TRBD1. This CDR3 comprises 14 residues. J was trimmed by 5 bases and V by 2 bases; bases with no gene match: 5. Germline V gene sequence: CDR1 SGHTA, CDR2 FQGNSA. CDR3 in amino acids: CASSLMGQSTEAFF. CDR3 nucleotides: TGTGCCAGCAGCTTAATGGGACAGTCAACTGAAGCTTTCTTT.

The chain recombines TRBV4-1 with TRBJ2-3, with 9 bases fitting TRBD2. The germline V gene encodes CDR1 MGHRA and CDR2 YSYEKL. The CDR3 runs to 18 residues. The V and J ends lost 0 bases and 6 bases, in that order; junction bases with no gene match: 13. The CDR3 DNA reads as TGCGCCAGCAGCCAAGAGAGGGCTAGCGGGACCCGTTGGGATACGCAGTATTTT. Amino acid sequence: CASSQERASGTRWDTQYF.

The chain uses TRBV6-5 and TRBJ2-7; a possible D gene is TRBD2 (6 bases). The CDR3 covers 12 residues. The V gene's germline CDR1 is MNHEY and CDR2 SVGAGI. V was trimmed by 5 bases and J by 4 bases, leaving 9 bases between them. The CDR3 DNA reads TGTGCCAGCAGTACCGGGAGATACGAGCAGTACTTC. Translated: CASSTGRYEQYF.

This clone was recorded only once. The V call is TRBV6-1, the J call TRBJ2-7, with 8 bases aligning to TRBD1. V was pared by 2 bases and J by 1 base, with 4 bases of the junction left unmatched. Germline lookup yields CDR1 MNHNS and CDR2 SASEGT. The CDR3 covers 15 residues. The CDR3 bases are TGTGCCAGCAGTGAACGTGGGACAGGTTCCTACGAGCAGTACTTC. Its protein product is CASSERGTGSYEQYF.

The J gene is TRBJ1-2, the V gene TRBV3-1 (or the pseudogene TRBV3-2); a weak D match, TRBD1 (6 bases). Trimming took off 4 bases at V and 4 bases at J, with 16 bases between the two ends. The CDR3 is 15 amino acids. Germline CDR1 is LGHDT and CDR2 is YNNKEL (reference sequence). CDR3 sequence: CASSLQGLSGYGYTF. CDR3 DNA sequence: TGTGCCAGCAGCCTACAGGGCTTAAGCGGCTATGGCTACACCTTC.

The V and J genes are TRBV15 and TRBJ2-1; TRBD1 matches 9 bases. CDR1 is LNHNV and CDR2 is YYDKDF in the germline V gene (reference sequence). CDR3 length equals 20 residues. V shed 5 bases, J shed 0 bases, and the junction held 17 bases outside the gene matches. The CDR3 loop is CATSDGGTGGYGGSYNEQFF. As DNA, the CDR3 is TGTGCCACCAGCGACGGGGGAACAGGGGGCTATGGAGGCTCCTACAATGAGCAGTTCTTC.

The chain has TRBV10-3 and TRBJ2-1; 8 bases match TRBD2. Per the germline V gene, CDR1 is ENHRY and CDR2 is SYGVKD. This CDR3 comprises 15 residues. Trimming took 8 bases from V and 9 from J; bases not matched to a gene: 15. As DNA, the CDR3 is TGTGCCATCGGCACCGCAGCGGGAGACGCAAGTGAGCAGTTCTTC. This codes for CAIGTAAGDASEQFF.

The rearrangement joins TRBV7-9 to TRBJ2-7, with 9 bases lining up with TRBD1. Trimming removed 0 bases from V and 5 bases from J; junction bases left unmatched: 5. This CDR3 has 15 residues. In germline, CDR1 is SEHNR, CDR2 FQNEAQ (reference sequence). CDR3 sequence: CASSLADRGIHEQYF. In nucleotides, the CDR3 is TGTGCCAGCAGCTTAGCAGACAGGGGGATCCACGAGCAGTACTTC.

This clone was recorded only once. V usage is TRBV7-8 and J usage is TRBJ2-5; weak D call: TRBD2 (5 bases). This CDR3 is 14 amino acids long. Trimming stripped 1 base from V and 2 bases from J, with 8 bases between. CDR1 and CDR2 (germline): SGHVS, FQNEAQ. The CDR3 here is CASSLGWTQETQYF. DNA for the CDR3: TGTGCCAGCAGCTTAGGGTGGACTCAAGAGACCCAGTACTTC.

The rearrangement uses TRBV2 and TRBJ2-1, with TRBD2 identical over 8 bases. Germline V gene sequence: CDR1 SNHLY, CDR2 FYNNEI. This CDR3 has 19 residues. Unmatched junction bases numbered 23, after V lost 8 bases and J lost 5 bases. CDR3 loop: CASGSRGAGGLDPNNEQFF. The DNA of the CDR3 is TGTGCCAGCGGATCGAGAGGGGCGGGGGGTCTAGACCCTAACAATGAGCAGTTCTTC. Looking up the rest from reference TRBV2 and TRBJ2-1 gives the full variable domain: EPEVTQTPSHQVTQMGQEVILRCVPISNHLYFYWYRQILGQKVEFLVSFYNNEISEKSEIFDDQFSVERPDGSNFTLKIRSTKLEDSAMYFCASGSRGAGGLDPNNEQFFGPGTRLTVL.

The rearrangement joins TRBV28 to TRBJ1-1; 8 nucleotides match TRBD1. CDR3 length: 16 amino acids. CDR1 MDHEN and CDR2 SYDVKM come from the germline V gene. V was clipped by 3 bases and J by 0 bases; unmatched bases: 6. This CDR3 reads CASSFPTGAMNTEAFF. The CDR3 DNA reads TGTGCCAGCAGTTTTCCGACAGGGGCGATGAACACTGAAGCTTTCTTT. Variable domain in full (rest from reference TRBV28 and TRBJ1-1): DVKVTQSSRYLVKRTGEKVFLECVQDMDHENMFWYRQDPGLGLRLIYFSYDVKMKEKGDIPEGYSVSREKKERFSLILESASTNQTSMYLCASSFPTGAMNTEAFFGQGTRLTVV.

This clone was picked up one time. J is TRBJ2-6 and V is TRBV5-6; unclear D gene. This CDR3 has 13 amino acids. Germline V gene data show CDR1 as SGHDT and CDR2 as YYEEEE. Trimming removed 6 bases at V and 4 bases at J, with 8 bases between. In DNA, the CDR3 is TGTGCCAGCACCTTCTTCGGGGCCAACGTCCTGACTTTC. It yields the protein CASTFFGANVLTF.

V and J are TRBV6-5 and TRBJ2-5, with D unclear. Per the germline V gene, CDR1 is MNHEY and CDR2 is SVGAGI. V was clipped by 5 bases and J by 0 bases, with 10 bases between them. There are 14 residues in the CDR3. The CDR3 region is CASSPRLYQETQYF. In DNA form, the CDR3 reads TGTGCCAGCAGTCCTAGATTGTACCAAGAGACCCAGTACTTC.

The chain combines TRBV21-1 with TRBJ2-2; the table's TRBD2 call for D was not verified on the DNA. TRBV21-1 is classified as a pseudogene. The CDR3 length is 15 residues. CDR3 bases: TGTGCCAGCACCTCGGCGGGAAATAAGACCGGGGAGCTGTTTTTT. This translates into CASTSAGNKTGELFF.

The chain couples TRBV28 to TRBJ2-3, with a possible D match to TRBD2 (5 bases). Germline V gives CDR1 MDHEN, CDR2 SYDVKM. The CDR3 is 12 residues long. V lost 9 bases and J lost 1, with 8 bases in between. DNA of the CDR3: TGTGCCAGTTCCGGGGGCACAGATACGCAGTATTTT. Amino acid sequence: CASSGGTDTQYF.

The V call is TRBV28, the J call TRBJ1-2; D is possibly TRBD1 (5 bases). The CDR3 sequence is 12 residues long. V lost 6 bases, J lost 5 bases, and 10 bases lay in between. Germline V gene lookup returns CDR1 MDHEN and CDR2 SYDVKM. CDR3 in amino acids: CASRQAGYGYTF. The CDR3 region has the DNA TGTGCCAGCAGACAGGCGGGATATGGCTACACCTTC.

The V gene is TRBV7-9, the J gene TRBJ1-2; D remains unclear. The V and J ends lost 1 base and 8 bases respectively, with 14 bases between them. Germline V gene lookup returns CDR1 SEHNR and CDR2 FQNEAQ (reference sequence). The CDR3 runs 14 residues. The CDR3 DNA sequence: TGTGCCAGCAGCTTAGGGCAGGCCAGCAAGGGCTACACCTTC. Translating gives CASSLGQASKGYTF.

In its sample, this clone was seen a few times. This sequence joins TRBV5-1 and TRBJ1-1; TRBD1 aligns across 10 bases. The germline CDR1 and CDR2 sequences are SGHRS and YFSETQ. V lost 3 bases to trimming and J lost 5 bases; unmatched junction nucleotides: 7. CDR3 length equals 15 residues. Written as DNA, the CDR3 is TGCGCCAGCAGCTGGGGACAGGGGCTGGAGACTGAAGCTTTCTTT. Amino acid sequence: CASSWGQGLETEAFF.

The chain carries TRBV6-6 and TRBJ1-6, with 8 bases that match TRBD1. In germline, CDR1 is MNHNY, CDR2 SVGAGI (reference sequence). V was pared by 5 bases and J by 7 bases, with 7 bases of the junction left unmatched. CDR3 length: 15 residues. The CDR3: CASSPSDRGNSPLHF. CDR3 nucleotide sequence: TGTGCCAGCAGTCCATCCGACAGGGGCAATTCACCCCTCCACTTT.

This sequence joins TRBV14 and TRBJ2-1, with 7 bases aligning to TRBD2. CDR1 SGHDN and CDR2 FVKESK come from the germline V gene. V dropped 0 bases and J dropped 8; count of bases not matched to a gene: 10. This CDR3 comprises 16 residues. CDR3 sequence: CASSQDFGLVGDEQFF. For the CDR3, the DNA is TGTGCCAGCAGCCAAGATTTCGGACTAGTAGGCGATGAGCAGTTCTTC.